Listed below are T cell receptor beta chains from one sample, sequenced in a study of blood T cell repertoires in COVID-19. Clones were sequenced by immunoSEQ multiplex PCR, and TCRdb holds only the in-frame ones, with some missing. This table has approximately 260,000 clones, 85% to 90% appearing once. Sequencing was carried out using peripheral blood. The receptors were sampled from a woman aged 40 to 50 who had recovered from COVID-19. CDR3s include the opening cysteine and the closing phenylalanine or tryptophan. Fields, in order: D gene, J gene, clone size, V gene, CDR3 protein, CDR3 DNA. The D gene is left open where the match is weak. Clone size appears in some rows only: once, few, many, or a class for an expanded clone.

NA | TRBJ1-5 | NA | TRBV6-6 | CASNTGLGYQPQHF | TGTGCCAGCAACACAGGGCTAGGGTATCAGCCCCAGCATTTT
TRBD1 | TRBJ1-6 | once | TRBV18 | CASSPRTGERSPLHF | TGTGCCAGCTCACCAAGGACAGGGGAGAGGTCACCCCTCCACTTT
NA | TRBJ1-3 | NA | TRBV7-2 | CASSFSGEGNTIYF | TGTGCCAGCAGCTTTTCAGGGGAAGGAAACACCATATATTTT
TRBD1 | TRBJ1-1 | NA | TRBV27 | CASSKTGGNTEAFF | TGTGCCAGCAGTAAAACAGGGGGGAACACTGAAGCTTTCTTT
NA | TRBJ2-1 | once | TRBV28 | CASGTPGIEQFF | TGTGCCAGCGGCACCCCGGGGATAGAGCAGTTCTTC
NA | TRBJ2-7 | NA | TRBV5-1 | CASSLDQGSPGEQYF | TGCGCCAGCAGCTTGGACCAGGGATCCCCTGGAGAGCAGTACTTC
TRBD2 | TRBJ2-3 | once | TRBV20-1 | CSASASWTSGSTYTQYF | TGCAGTGCTAGTGCCTCTTGGACTAGCGGGAGTACTTATACGCAGTATTTT
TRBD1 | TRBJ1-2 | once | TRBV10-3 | CVATQGAHGGYTF | TGTGTCGCAACCCAGGGGGCCCATGGTGGCTACACCTTC
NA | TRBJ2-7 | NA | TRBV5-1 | CASSQHTGTYEQYF | TGCGCCAGCAGCCAACACACAGGCACCTACGAGCAGTACTTC
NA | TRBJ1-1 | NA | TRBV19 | CASSIGGETEAFF | TGTGCCAGTAGTATAGGGGGCGAAACTGAAGCTTTCTTT
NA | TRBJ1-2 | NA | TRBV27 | CASSLSAGARNYGYTF | TGTGCCAGCAGTTTATCGGCAGGGGCTCGAAACTATGGCTACACCTTC
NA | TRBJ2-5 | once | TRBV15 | CATSRDLPDQETQYF | TGTGCCACCAGCAGAGATCTCCCCGACCAAGAGACCCAGTACTTC
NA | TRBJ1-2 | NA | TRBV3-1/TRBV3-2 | CASSPEFGLGYTF | TGTGCCAGCAGCCCAGAGTTTGGGCTTGGCTACACCTTC
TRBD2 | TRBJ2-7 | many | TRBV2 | CASSKGASGAPAQQYF | TGTGCCAGCAGTAAGGGGGCTAGCGGGGCCCCCGCTCAGCAGTACTTC
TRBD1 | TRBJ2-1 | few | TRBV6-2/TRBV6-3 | CASSSLGQGKKFF | TGTGCCAGCAGTTCCTTGGGACAGGGTAAAAAGTTCTTC